This T cell receptor (beta chain) came from a study of cytomegalovirus exposure and HLA in healthy donors (TCRdb year 2017). Notes on the research overall: An earlier analysis of approximately 590 of the donors reported 250 to 300 Gb of sequence data and 120 million or so unique TCR beta sequences from 150 million to 200 million T cells. The number of typed donors differed by locus: about 620-640 for A, B, C, DRB1 and DQB1; 500 to 550 for DQA1; approximately 600 for DPA1; and some 470 for DPB1. To predict cytomegalovirus infection status, the study brought together high-throughput TCR immunosequencing, statistical association of individual TCRs with disease status, and machine learning. An early release that covered roughly 600 HLA-typed donors contained approximately 300 gigabases of sequencing data and about 93 million unique TCR sequences. The study was designed to test whether signatures of past pathogen exposure could be identified by cataloging public T cell receptors. To decide whether each TCR beta V gene segment behaved as functional or pseudogenic, an earlier analysis of several hundred of the donors relied on high-throughput TCR beta sequencing. Rather than drawing on any new phenotypic data, the later analysis identified candidate immune exposures from TCR beta sequences and the way those sequences occurred across donors. Among the roughly 400 genotyped donors, about 85% belonged to the genetic ancestry cluster associated with self-reported Caucasian donors. In a later analysis, previously published TCR beta repertoires from 666 donors were re-analyzed and high-resolution HLA genotyping was added so that TCR occurrence patterns could be studied. Using immunosequencing, the study profiled T cell repertoires from about 650 subjects and related those repertoires to cytomegalovirus serostatus. Among roughly 400 genotyped donors of the cohort, an average of roughly 230,000 unique TCR beta nucleotide sequences was sequenced per donor, of which roughly 18% were non-productive. Donor age, sex, ethnicity and CMV serostatus were compiled alongside the repertoire data. Several DR-DQ haplotypes were handled as single units for association and clustering because linkage in the cohort was strong. Every discovery cohort repertoire had been produced on one sequencing platform. A separate validation cohort of more than 100 different subjects was used in addition to the roughly 620-subject first cohort. A later genetic analysis took genome-wide SNP genotypes for about 60% of the roughly 670 donors and used that subset as a discovery cohort. HLA typing covered class I and class II loci at four-digit resolution.

The cohort was made up of about 610 healthy bone marrow donors. At the time of sampling, all cohort members were nominally healthy, though unrecorded immune exposures were likely present. The donor tested CMV seropositive, placing the donor among the 290 or so seropositive members of the cohort. A peripheral blood sample was provided by each donor, and peripheral blood mononuclear cells were used for TCR beta sequencing. Genomic DNA extraction from the blood cell samples was performed with the Qiagen DNeasy Blood Extraction Kit. The library was made by the immunoSEQ multiplex PCR assay. For the multiplex PCR, a mixture combining 60 forward primers for TCR Vbeta segments and 13 reverse primers for TCR Jbeta segments was used. The CDR3 region of rearranged TCR beta genes was amplified from genomic DNA with a multiplex PCR assay. The amplified TCR beta libraries were sequenced on the Illumina HiSeq System as 87-base-pair reads. The paper's data handling went like this. Across the 670 or so repertoires, a later analysis counted tens of millions of unique TCR beta chains, 9.5 million to 13 million of which were shared by at least two donors. A nearest-neighbor algorithm error-corrected the raw reads and collapsed the reads into unique sequences, merging closely related sequences to remove PCR and sequencing errors. To assign V, D and J gene segments, CDR3 sequences were aligned to IMGT reference sequences. For a sequence to be retained, a match of at least six nucleotides was required to both a V gene segment and a J gene segment. A rearrangement was called productive if the CDR3 had no stop codons and remained in frame with V and J, and every other rearrangement was called non-productive. Following IMGT convention, CDR3 was defined as the stretch from the second conserved V-encoded cysteine up to the conserved J-encoded phenylalanine. The earlier analysis of approximately 590 of the donors excluded any sequence lacking an unambiguous match to a single V gene segment. An earlier analysis of approximately 590 of the donors called V segments functional above 56.7% productive rearrangements and segregating when the between-donor standard deviation exceeded 5%. To diagnose cytomegalovirus status from the catalog of TCR beta chain sequences, a statistical classification framework was built. V and J gene assignment, in a later analysis, came from comparing TCR nucleotide sequences with IMGT/GENE-DB human TR gene sequences. The TCRdist pipeline was used in a later analysis to assign CDR3 sequences and most-parsimonious VDJ recombination scenarios. A later analysis defined each TCR beta chain by its CDR3 amino acid sequence plus V-gene family, and excluded reads lacking a unique V-gene family. As a way to deal with suspected cross-contamination and a sequencing artifact, a later analysis dropped approximately 590 nucleotide sequences that were highly shared and had low generation probability. A later analysis calculated a clonal expansion index for each public chain from normalized within-repertoire ranks of inferred template counts. In a later analysis, generation probabilities were computed using a VDJ recombination model fitted to out-of-frame rearrangements, and the results were checked against IGoR. In a later analysis, hypergeometric tests were used to score TCR-TCR, TCR-HLA and TCR-CMV co-occurrence, with a repertoire-size bias correction applied to TCR pairs. To estimate false discovery rates, a later analysis permuted the HLA or CMV assignments 20 times. In a later analysis, co-occurring TCRs were grouped using DBSCAN, and TCRdist sequence similarity was added for clustering within HLA-allele-positive subsets. Co-occurrence clustering excluded repertoires with fewer than 30,000 or more than 120,000 public chains, plus five with anomalous nucleotide sharing. TCRdb stores this immuneACCESS table with in-frame sequences only. Part of the clones is absent; in the studies checked, under half of the shortfall reflects unresolved V genes, and no reason is known for the rest. V, J and clone size were drawn from that table, and D and trimming were deduced from the DNA. The sample table holds over 200,000 clones. Roughly 0.98% of the sample rests with the top ten.

Beyond this particular receptor, the publication reports: In a later analysis, HLA-associated TCR beta chains showed more clonal expansion and lower generation probabilities than non-associated chains that were equally common. About 17 rarely observed V segments, including chromosome 9 orphons, were excluded from the earlier analysis of almost 600 of the donors because counts were too low. In an earlier analysis of about 550 of the donors, most TCR beta V segments were observed in productive rearrangements about 87% or about 30% of the time, broadly matching IMGT annotations. Because HLA typing was unavailable for some donors at each locus, only the typed subset was used in association tests. The study listed approximately 150 TCR beta chains as associated with cytomegalovirus. The authors suggested that the approach could potentially be extended to other disease states and immunological phenotypes. A later analysis reported that several top co-occurrence clusters appeared linked to parvovirus B19, influenza, CMV and Epstein-Barr virus. V-gene and J-gene trimming of TCR beta chains was associated with a missense DCLRE1C variant in a later genetic analysis, and the association was replicated in an independent cohort. The only immune exposure information available for the cohort was CMV serostatus. A few of the identified cytomegalovirus-associated TCR beta chains were confirmed in vitro to be specific for cytomegalovirus antigens. In a later analysis, 16,951 TCR beta sequences were associated with specific HLA alleles at a false discovery rate of 0.05. Linkage disequilibrium might explain the correlated functional status among segregating V segments, but an unknown experimental factor could not be ruled out. Most CMV-associated TCR beta chains appeared to be HLA-restricted in a later analysis, and the HLA associations seemed to be driven largely by CMV exposure. Cytomegalovirus status was reported to be diagnosed by the classifier with high specificity and sensitivity in both the original and validation cohorts. The 87-base-pair reads could not distinguish some IMGT-functional V segments, including TRBV6-2 and TRBV6-3, so those segments were excluded. The sequencing pipeline was judged likely to have produced a cluster of highly shared sequence variants as a technical artifact. When HLA alleles, especially DR and DQ, strongly co-occurred, TCR associations were difficult to assign to individual alleles. The cohort was sequenced for TCR beta chains only, and without alpha or paired-chain data the features that could be detected were limited. A further reported finding was that TCR beta sequences accurately predicted the HLA-A and HLA-B alleles for most subjects in the first cohort. In a later analysis, the rate of TCR association differed among HLA loci, with DRB1 alleles having the most associated TCRs and HLA-C alleles having the fewest. The presence/absence analyses assumed that sequencing depth was roughly uniform across donors, and that assumption may not be true. Most TCR sequences were observed very rarely across donors, whereas some public TCRs were present in many individuals. According to a later genetic analysis, donors in an Asian-associated ancestry cluster had fewer N-insertions in productive TCRs than the roughly 700-donor mean.

Trimming at the junction amounts to 0 bases on V and 9 bases on J, and the germline ends lie 12 bases apart. The germline V gene supplies CDR1 ENHRY and CDR2 SYGVKD. The CDR3, from cysteine to phenylalanine, totals 14 residues. Only the CDR3 DNA is retained, 42 bases long and in frame from the first base. Note on this clone: There is no known antigen for this receptor.

The V and J segments used are TRBV10-3 and TRBJ2-1, and possibly TRBD1, on 6 matching bases. This receptor was taken from a woman in her thirties in good health and CMV-seropositive. The sample comprised PBMCs. CDR3 region: CAISESTGISEQFF. The DNA is as follows: TGTGCCATCAGTGAGTCCACAGGGATTTCTGAGCAGTTCTTC.